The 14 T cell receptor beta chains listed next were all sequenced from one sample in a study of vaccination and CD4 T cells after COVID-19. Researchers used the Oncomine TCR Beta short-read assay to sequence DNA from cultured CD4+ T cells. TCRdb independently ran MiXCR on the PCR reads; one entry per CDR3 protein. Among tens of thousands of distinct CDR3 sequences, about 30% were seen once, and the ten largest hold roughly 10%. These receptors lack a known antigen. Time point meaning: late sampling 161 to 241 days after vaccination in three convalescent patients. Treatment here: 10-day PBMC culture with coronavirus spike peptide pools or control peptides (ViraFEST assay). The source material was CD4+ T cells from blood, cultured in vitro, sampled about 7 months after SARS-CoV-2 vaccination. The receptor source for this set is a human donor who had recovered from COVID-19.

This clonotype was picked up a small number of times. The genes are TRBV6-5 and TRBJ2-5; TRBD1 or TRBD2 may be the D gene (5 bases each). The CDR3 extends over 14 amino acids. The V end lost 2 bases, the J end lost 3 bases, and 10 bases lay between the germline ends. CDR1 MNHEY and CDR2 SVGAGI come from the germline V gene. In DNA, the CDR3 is TGTGCCAGCAGTTACCAGGGACGGAAAGAGACCCAGTACTTC. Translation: CASSYQGRKETQYF.

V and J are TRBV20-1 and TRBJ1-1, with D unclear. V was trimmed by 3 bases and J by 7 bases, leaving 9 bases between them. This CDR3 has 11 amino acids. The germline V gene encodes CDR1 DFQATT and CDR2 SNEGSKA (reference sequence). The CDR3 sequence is CSASDNFEAFF. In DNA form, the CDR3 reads TGCAGTGCTAGTGACAATTTTGAAGCTTTCTTT.

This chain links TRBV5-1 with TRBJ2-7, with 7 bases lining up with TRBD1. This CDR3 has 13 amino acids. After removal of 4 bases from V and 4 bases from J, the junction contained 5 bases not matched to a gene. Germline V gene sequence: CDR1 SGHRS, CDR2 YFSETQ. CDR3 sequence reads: CASSDIRGYEQYF. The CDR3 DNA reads TGCGCCAGCAGCGATATCAGGGGGTACGAGCAGTACTTC.

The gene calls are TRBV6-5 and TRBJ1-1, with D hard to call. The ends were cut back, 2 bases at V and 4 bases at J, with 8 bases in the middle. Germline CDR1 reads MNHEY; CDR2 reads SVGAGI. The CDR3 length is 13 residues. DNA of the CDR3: TGTGCCAGCAGTTACGTAAGGACCACTGAAGCTTTCTTT. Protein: CASSYVRTTEAFF.

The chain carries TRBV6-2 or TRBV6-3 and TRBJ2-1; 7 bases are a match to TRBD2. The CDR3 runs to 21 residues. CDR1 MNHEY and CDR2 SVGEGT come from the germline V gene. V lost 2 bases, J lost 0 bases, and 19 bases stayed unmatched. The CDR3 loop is CASSYPSGGPWTRLSYNEQFF. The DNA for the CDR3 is TGTGCCAGCAGTTACCCTTCCGGGGGACCGTGGACTAGGCTCTCCTACAATGAGCAGTTCTTC.

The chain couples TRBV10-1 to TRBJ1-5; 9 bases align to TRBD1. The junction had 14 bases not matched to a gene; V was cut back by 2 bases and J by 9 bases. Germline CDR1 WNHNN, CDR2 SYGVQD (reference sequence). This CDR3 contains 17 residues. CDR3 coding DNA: TGCGCCAGCAGTGAGATCCCCGGACAGGGGCCATGGTGGCCCCAGCATTTT. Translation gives CASSEIPGQGPWWPQHF.

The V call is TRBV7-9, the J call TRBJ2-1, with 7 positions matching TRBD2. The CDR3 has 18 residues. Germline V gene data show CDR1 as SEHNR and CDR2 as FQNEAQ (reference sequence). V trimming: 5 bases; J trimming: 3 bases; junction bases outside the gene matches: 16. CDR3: CASSIQKPGLAVYNEQFF. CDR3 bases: TGTGCCAGCAGCATACAGAAACCGGGGCTAGCGGTCTACAATGAGCAGTTCTTC.

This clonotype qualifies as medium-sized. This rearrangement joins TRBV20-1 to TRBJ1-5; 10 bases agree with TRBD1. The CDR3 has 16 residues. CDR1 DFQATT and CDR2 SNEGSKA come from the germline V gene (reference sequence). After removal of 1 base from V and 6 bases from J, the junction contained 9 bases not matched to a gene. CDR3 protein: CSARVAGQGVFQPQHF. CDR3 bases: TGCAGTGCTAGAGTGGCCGGACAGGGGGTTTTTCAGCCCCAGCATTTT.

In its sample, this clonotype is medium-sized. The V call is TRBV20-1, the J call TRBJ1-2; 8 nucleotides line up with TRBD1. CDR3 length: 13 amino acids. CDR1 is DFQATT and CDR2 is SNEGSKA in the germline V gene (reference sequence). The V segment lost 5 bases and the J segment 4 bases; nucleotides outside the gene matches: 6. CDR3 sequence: CSASDRGGYGYTF. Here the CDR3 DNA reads TGCAGTGCTTCCGACAGGGGAGGCTATGGCTACACCTTC.

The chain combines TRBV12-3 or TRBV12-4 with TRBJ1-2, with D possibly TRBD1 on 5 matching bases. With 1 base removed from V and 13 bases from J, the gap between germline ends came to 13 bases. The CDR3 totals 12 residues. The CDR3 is CASSLGVRAITF. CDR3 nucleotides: TGTGCCAGCAGTTTAGGTGTCAGGGCTATCACCTTC.

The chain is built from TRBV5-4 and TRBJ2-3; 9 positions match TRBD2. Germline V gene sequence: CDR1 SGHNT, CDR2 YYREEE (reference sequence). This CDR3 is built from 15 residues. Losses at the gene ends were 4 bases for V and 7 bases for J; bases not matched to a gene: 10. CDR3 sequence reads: CASSPVAGEVNTQYF. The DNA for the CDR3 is TGTGCCAGCAGCCCGGTAGCGGGGGAGGTAAATACGCAGTATTTT.

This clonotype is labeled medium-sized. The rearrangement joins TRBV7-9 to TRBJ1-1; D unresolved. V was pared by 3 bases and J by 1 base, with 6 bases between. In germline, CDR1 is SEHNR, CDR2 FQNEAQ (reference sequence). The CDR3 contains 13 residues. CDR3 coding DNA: TGTGCCAGCAGCTTTGTTGAGAACACTGAAGCTTTCTTT. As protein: CASSFVENTEAFF.

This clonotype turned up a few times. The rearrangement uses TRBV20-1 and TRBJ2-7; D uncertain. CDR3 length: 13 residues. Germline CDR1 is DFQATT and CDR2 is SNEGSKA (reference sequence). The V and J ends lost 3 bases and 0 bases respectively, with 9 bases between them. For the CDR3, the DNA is TGCAGTGCTAGCCGGGCTTCCTCCTACGAGCAGTACTTC. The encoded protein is CSASRASSYEQYF.

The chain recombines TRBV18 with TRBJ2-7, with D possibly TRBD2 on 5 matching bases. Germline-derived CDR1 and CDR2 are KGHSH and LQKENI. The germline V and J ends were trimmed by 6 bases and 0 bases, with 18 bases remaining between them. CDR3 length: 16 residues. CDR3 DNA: TGTGCCAGCTCTGGGTATTGGGCTAGCAGCTCCTACGAGCAGTACTTC. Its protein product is CASSGYWASSSYEQYF.